The 21 T cell receptor beta chains presented below share a single source sample, sequenced in a study of cytomegalovirus exposure and HLA in healthy donors (dated by TCRdb to between 2016 and 2019). Library construction relied on the immunoSEQ multiplex PCR assay. A mixture of 60 forward primers for TCR Vbeta segments and 13 reverse primers for TCR Jbeta segments was used in the multiplex PCR. TCRdb obtained this table from immuneACCESS and retained in-frame rearrangements with V and J assigned. These tables miss some clones; where compared with another copy, unresolved V genes account for less than half of the shortfall, and the remainder is unexplained. In all, the sample holds over 100,000 clones, and roughly 70% of those were seen once. The ten largest account for 5.5% to 8.5% of the sample. The sequenced sample consisted of PBMCs. All receptors derive from a man aged 35 to 55 in good health and CMV-seropositive.

The genes are TRBV5-4 and TRBJ2-1; 8 nucleotides agree with TRBD2. Per the germline V gene, CDR1 is SGHNT and CDR2 is YYREEE (reference sequence). The CDR3 length is 17 residues. V lost 4 bases to trimming and J lost 0 bases; unmatched junction nucleotides: 9. The CDR3 DNA sequence: TGTGCCAGCAGCCCCTCGCGGGGGGCGGCCTCCTACAATGAGCAGTTCTTC. This encodes CASSPSRGAASYNEQFF. Drawing the rest from reference TRBV5-4 and TRBJ2-1, the complete variable domain is ETGVTQSPTHLIKTRGQQVTLRCSSQSGHNTVSWYQQALGQGPQFIFQYYREEENGRGNFPPRFSGLQFPNYSSELNVNALELDDSALYLCASSPSRGAASYNEQFFGPGTRLTVL.

This chain links TRBV12-5 with TRBJ2-2; possibly TRBD1 for D (8 bases). From germline, CDR1 is LGHNT and CDR2 FRNRAP. CDR3 size: 16 residues. The V gene lost 1 base and the J gene lost 5 bases, with 14 bases spanning the gap. CDR3 sequence (DNA): TGTGCTAGTGGTTTGGCAACAGGGGGGGGGACCGGGGAGCTGTTTTTT. As protein: CASGLATGGGTGELFF.

The chain uses TRBV4-2 and TRBJ1-4; possible D gene TRBD1, 6 bases. The length of the CDR3 is 16 residues. The germline CDR1 and CDR2 sequences are LGHNA and YNFKEQ. V gave up 2 bases and J gave up 10 bases, with 20 bases separating them. CDR3 bases: TGTGCCAGCAGCCAACCTAACCGTGGAGAAGGGGGAAAACTGTTTTTT. This translates into CASSQPNRGEGGKLFF.

The chain uses TRBV28 and TRBJ1-1; possible D gene TRBD1, 5 bases. The germline V and J ends were trimmed by 11 bases and 4 bases, with 14 bases remaining between them. This CDR3 spans 12 amino acids. The germline V gene has CDR1 MDHEN and CDR2 SYDVKM. CDR3 protein: CAGQGLFTEAFF. As DNA, the CDR3 is TGTGCCGGCCAGGGTCTATTCACTGAAGCTTTCTTT.

The rearrangement links TRBV10-3 to TRBJ2-7; tentative D call: TRBD1 (5 bases). The ends were cut back, 4 bases at V and 3 bases at J, with 10 bases in the middle. The germline gives CDR1 ENHRY, CDR2 SYGVKD. This CDR3 spans 13 amino acids. In DNA form, the CDR3 reads TGTGCCATCAGTGTTCAGGGCGACTACGAGCAGTACTTC. Translated, it gives CAISVQGDYEQYF.

This chain links TRBV11-2 with TRBJ2-3, with D unclear. The length of the CDR3 is 13 residues. The germline V gene has CDR1 SGHAT and CDR2 FQNNGV. V shed 2 bases and J shed 4 bases, with 7 bases lying between them. The CDR3 loop reads CASSLTGPDTQYF. In nucleotides, the CDR3 is TGTGCCAGCAGCTTAACCGGTCCAGATACGCAGTATTTT.

The chain is built from TRBV5-1 and TRBJ2-3; 7 bases agree with TRBD1. This CDR3 has 15 amino acids. Germline V CDR1 and CDR2: SGHRS, YFSETQ. Germline trimming cut 3 bases from V and 2 bases from J; bases unmatched to any gene: 6. CDR3 nucleotide sequence: TGCGCCAGCAGCTCGGGACAGAGGGTCACAGATACGCAGTATTTT. Translation: CASSSGQRVTDTQYF.

The V gene is TRBV7-9, the J gene TRBJ2-3, with TRBD2 matching 11 bases. Germline CDR1 SEHNR, CDR2 FQNEAQ (reference sequence). V shed 5 bases, J shed 5 bases, and the junction held 9 bases outside the gene matches. This CDR3 comprises 16 residues. CDR3 protein: CASSRSGGAGEDTQYF. The DNA of the CDR3 is TGTGCCAGCAGCCGTAGCGGGGGGGCCGGGGAAGATACGCAGTATTTT.

The chain joins TRBV28 to TRBJ1-2; 9 bases are a match to TRBD1. The CDR3 extends over 14 amino acids. V shed 6 bases and J 8 bases; nucleotides not matched to a gene: 10. CDR1 and CDR2 (germline): MDHEN, SYDVKM. The CDR3: CASRWGQGTGGYTF. Written as DNA, the CDR3 is TGTGCCAGCAGGTGGGGACAGGGCACAGGGGGCTACACCTTC.

This chain joins TRBV28 and TRBJ2-1; tentative D call: TRBD2 (7 bases). The CDR3 has 16 amino acids. Trimming removed 6 bases at V and 11 bases at J, with 26 bases between. CDR1 MDHEN and CDR2 SYDVKM come from the germline V gene. The CDR3 DNA reads TGTGCCAGCAGCCCTAATGGGGGGGCGGGAAGGGAGAAGCAGTTCTTC. Protein sequence: CASSPNGGAGREKQFF.

The chain uses TRBV10-3 and TRBJ2-5, with D perhaps matching TRBD1 or TRBD2 (6 bases each). Germline CDR1 and CDR2: ENHRY and SYGVKD. CDR3 size: 16 residues. V was trimmed by 6 bases and J by 0 bases, leaving 17 bases between them. The CDR3 region has the DNA TGTGCCATCAGCGAGGGGGGCAGGATGTACCAAGAGACCCAGTACTTC. Its translation: CAISEGGRMYQETQYF.

The CDR3 sequence: CASSLDEGGVYEQYF. CDR3 bases: TGTGCCAGCAGCTTAGATGAGGGAGGGGTCTACGAGCAGTACTTC. This rearrangement joins TRBV7-6 to TRBJ2-7, with 7 bases identical to TRBD2. CDR1 is SGHVS and CDR2 is FNYEAQ in the germline V gene. The CDR3 length is 15 residues. V was pared by 1 base and J by 3 bases, with 6 bases of the junction left unmatched. Together with reference TRBV7-6 and TRBJ2-7, the CDR3 gives the full variable domain: GAGVSQSPRYKVTKRGQDVALRCDPISGHVSLYWYRQALGQGPEFLTYFNYEAQQDKSGLPNDRFSAERPEGSISTLTIQRTEQRDSAMYRCASSLDEGGVYEQYFGPGTRLTVT.

CDR3 sequence: CASSAPQHSEQYF. CDR3 DNA sequence: TGTGCCAGCAGTGCCCCACAGCACAGCGAGCAGTACTTC. The chain couples TRBV2 to TRBJ2-7; D gene uncertain. V was clipped by 4 bases and J by 6 bases, with 13 bases between them. The CDR3 has 13 residues. Germline CDR1 and CDR2: SNHLY and FYNNEI.

The CDR3 coding sequence is TGTGCCAGCAGTTCCCCACCGGGGGGATTTGTCAGGCAGTTCTTC. As protein: CASSSPPGGFVRQFF. The gene calls are TRBV27 and TRBJ2-1, with 7 bases that match TRBD2. V shed 4 bases and J 12 bases; nucleotides not matched to a gene: 15. Germline CDR1 reads MNHEY; CDR2 reads SMNVEV (reference sequence). The CDR3 contains 15 residues.

This chain connects TRBV6-5 to TRBJ2-5; D possibly corresponds to TRBD2 (5 bases). This CDR3 is 14 amino acids long. Germline-derived CDR1 and CDR2 are MNHEY and SVGAGI. The germline V and J ends were trimmed by 2 bases and 5 bases, with 12 bases remaining between them. Written as DNA, the CDR3 is TGTGCCAGCAGTTACGGGGTAGGGAGCGAGACCCAGTACTTC. This sequence encodes CASSYGVGSETQYF.

This clone was observed a handful of times. The rearrangement links TRBV7-9 to TRBJ2-2; 11 bases are a match to TRBD1. Unmatched junction bases numbered 4, after V lost 1 base and J lost 6 bases. The CDR3 is 16 residues long. Germline lookup yields CDR1 SEHNR and CDR2 FQNEAQ (reference sequence). As DNA, the CDR3 is TGTGCCAGCAGCTTAGAAAGGACAGGGGGCGCCGGGGAGCTGTTTTTT. Amino acid sequence: CASSLERTGGAGELFF.

This clone appeared once. The chain recombines TRBV28 with TRBJ2-1, with 9 nucleotides matching TRBD2. V lost 6 bases, J lost 1 base, and 4 bases stayed unmatched. CDR1 and CDR2 (germline): MDHEN, SYDVKM. The CDR3 is 15 amino acids. The CDR3 is CASRSSGGSYNEQFF. As DNA, the CDR3 is TGTGCCAGCAGGTCGAGCGGGGGGTCCTACAATGAGCAGTTCTTC.

The V call is TRBV6-6, the J call TRBJ2-2; 9 bases are shared with TRBD2. The V gene's germline CDR1 is MNHNY and CDR2 SVGAGI (reference sequence). V lost 4 bases to trimming and J lost 3 bases; unmatched junction nucleotides: 3. There are 15 residues in the CDR3. The CDR3 sequence is CASSLASGDTGELFF. The CDR3, as DNA: TGTGCCAGCAGTTTGGCTAGCGGGGACACCGGGGAGCTGTTTTTT.

The chain has TRBV28 and TRBJ2-7; 9 bases match TRBD1. Germline V lookup: CDR1 MDHEN, CDR2 SYDVKM. CDR3 size: 15 residues. The V and J ends lost 3 bases and 6 bases, in that order; junction bases with no gene match: 9. The CDR3 coding sequence is TGTGCCAGCAGTTTTAAGCCCGGGACAGGGCTCGAGCAGTACTTC. Translating gives CASSFKPGTGLEQYF.

This clone has a handful of counts. The chain combines TRBV7-2 with TRBJ2-2; 9 bases line up with TRBD1. CDR1 is SGHTA and CDR2 is FQGNSA in the germline V gene. The trim removed 5 bases at V and 0 bases at J, leaving 4 bases unmatched. This CDR3 contains 16 residues. The CDR3 sequence is CASSRQGGTNTGELFF. As DNA, the CDR3 is TGTGCCAGCAGCAGACAGGGGGGGACGAACACCGGGGAGCTGTTTTTT.

This clone was counted once. J is TRBJ2-1 and V is TRBV7-2; TRBD1 matches at 8 bases. The CDR3 totals 15 residues. Germline V lookup: CDR1 SGHTA, CDR2 FQGNSA. The V gene end was trimmed by 5 bases and the J gene end by 1 base; junction bases not matched to a gene: 4. CDR3 DNA: TGTGCCAGCAGCGCTGACAGGGGATCCTACAATGAGCAGTTCTTC. Amino acid sequence: CASSADRGSYNEQFF.